The text below deals with one T cell receptor beta chain. Its antigen is as yet unknown. TCRdb re-analysed the 5' RACE reads in MiXCR, keeping a single row per CDR3 protein. The sample records about 14,000 distinct CDR3 sequences, about a sixth being singletons. V was clipped by 4 bases and J by 2 bases, with 11 bases between them. Germline CDR1 is LGHNA and CDR2 is YNFKEQ. The CDR3 totals 14 residues. This sample is part of a study of T-cell memory formation after mild COVID-19. Findings and caveats of the study: Mainly CM and EM harbored the contracting CD4+ clones; mainly EMRA harbored the CD8+ ones. Pre-infection memory carried some responding clones, suggesting that cross-reactive memory joined.

Material for sequencing was PBMCs or a T cell subset sorted from them (not recorded which). V usage is TRBV4-2 and J usage is TRBJ1-1, with D hard to call. The origin of this receptor is a man between 18 and 29 years old who had mild COVID-19 (a few samples of this study predate the infection). Cell type and time point are not known. CDR3 amino acids: CASSLWALNTEAFF. The CDR3 coding sequence is TGTGCCAGCAGCCTTTGGGCCCTCAACACTGAAGCTTTCTTT.